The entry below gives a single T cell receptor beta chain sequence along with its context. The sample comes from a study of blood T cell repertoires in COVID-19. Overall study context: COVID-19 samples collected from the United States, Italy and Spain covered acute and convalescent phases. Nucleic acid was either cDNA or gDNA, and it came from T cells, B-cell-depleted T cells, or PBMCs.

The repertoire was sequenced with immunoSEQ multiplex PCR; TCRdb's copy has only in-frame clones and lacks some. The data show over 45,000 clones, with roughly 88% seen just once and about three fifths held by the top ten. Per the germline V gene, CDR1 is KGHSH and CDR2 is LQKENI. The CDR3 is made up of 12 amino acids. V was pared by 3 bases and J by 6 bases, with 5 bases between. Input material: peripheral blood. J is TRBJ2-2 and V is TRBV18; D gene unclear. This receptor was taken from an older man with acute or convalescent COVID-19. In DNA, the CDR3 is TGTGCCAGCTCACCTCTTCCCGGGGAGCTGTTTTTT. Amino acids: CASSPLPGELFF.